Following are 26 T cell receptor beta chains from one sample sequenced in a study of T cell repertoires in cytomegalovirus infection. Each CDR3 protein gets one entry after TCRdb re-called the reads with MiXCR. The data contain approximately 250,000 distinct CDR3 sequences, around 9% of them singletons. Sequences were obtained from PBMCs. Every receptor here comes from a human donor in good health (CMV status not recorded). Some clones in this sample may be carry-over from other donors' samples.

This clonotype was observed many times. A read error may be the cause here, since a much bigger clone is one base away. The chain uses TRBV7-9 and TRBJ1-1, with D uncertain. Germline lookup yields CDR1 SEHNR and CDR2 FQNEAQ (reference sequence). Between the trimmed V and J ends, which lost 3 bases and 4 bases, there was a span of 3 bases. The CDR3 totals 11 residues. The CDR3 loop is CASSLSTEAFF. The CDR3 coding sequence is TGTGCCAGCAGCTTGAGCACTGAAGCTTTCTTT.

As for this clonotype: One end of the junction is discordant with germline, which a read error may explain. The chain is built from TRBV7-4 and TRBJ2-7, with D possibly matching TRBD2 (6 bases). This CDR3 region has 13 residues. Germline CDR1 reads SGHVT; CDR2 reads SQSDAQ. The CDR3 DNA reads as TGTGCCAGCAGCTTGTCGGAGGGGATACCCATTCGGTTC. Translation gives CASSLSEGIPIRF.

There are a few counts of this clonotype. This rearrangement joins TRBV4-1 to TRBJ2-2; 7 bases are a match to TRBD2. This CDR3 is 16 amino acids long. CDR1 MGHRA and CDR2 YSYEKL come from the germline V gene. V gave up 1 base and J gave up 5 bases; unmatched junction bases: 7. The CDR3 reads CASSQAGTTRTGELFF. CDR3 bases: TGCGCCAGCAGCCAAGCGGGGACTACCAGGACCGGGGAGCTGTTTTTT.

This clonotype has at least ten counts. The genes are TRBV28 and TRBJ2-7; the match to TRBD1 covers 8 bases. The germline gives CDR1 MDHEN, CDR2 SYDVKM. CDR3 length: 14 residues. V lost 6 bases, J lost 6 bases, and 10 bases stayed unmatched. The CDR3 DNA follows: TGTGCCAGCAGATTACAGGGGGGATTCGGCGAGCAGTACTTC. Translation: CASRLQGGFGEQYF.

This clonotype appeared many times. The V call is TRBV7-6, the J call TRBJ2-2; tentatively, D is TRBD1 or TRBD2 (6 bases each). The CDR3 is 16 amino acids. V gave up 2 bases and J gave up 6 bases, with 16 bases separating them. Looked up from germline, CDR1 is SGHVS and CDR2 is FNYEAQ. The CDR3 protein is CASSLRSFGGSGELFF. In DNA, the CDR3 is TGTGCCAGCAGCTTACGTTCTTTCGGGGGCTCCGGGGAGCTGTTTTTT.

This clonotype was detected only once. CDR3 in amino acids: CSASSGGLNTEAFF. CDR3 nucleotide sequence: TGCAGTGCTAGCTCTGGGGGCCTTAACACTGAAGCTTTCTTT. The rearrangement uses TRBV20-1 and TRBJ1-1, with TRBD1 as a possible D gene (6 bases). Looked up from germline, CDR1 is DFQATT and CDR2 is SNEGSKA (reference sequence). Deletions cut 3 bases from V and 2 bases from J, with 13 bases between. This CDR3 comprises 14 residues.

This clonotype was observed a handful of times. The chain combines TRBV12-3 or TRBV12-4 with TRBJ2-1, with D perhaps matching TRBD2 (5 bases). CDR3 size: 12 residues. V gave up 5 bases and J gave up 9 bases, with 11 bases separating them. CDR3: CASSKGSGEQFF. CDR3 nucleotides: TGTGCCAGCAGTAAAGGGAGTGGTGAGCAGTTCTTC.

This clonotype was seen repeatedly, ten times or more. The rearrangement joins TRBV7-8 to TRBJ1-1; no clear D gene. Germline assignment: CDR1 SGHVS and CDR2 FQNEAQ. The CDR3 is made up of 12 amino acids. V lost 5 bases and J lost 1, with 5 bases in between. This CDR3 reads CASSHGNTEAFF. The CDR3 region has the DNA TGTGCCAGCAGCCACGGGAACACTGAAGCTTTCTTT.

This clonotype was recorded a few times. V and J are TRBV6-2 or TRBV6-3 and TRBJ1-1; D is perhaps TRBD1 (5 bases). Between the trimmed V and J ends, which lost 2 bases and 1 base, there was a span of 11 bases. Germline V gene data show CDR1 as MNHEY and CDR2 as SVGEGT. CDR3 length: 15 amino acids. This CDR3 is CASSYKGVPNTEAFF. As DNA, the CDR3 is TGTGCCAGCAGTTACAAAGGGGTCCCGAACACTGAAGCTTTCTTT.

CDR3: CSATDRDAYEQYF. The CDR3 DNA reads as TGCAGTGCTACCGACAGGGACGCCTACGAGCAGTACTTC. This chain joins TRBV20-1 and TRBJ2-7; 7 bases align to TRBD1. The length of the CDR3 is 13 residues. The V gene end was trimmed by 4 bases and the J gene end by 2 bases; junction bases not matched to a gene: 5. CDR1 and CDR2 (germline): DFQATT, SNEGSKA (reference sequence).

This clonotype appeared a few times. The V gene is TRBV5-6, the J gene TRBJ2-2, with D tentatively TRBD1 (5 bases). The germline V gene encodes CDR1 SGHDT and CDR2 YYEEEE. The CDR3 is made up of 15 amino acids. V was trimmed by 2 bases and J by 0 bases, leaving 8 bases between them. CDR3 coding DNA: TGTGCCAGCAGCTTATCAGGGTCGAACACCGGGGAGCTGTTTTTT. This translates into CASSLSGSNTGELFF.

This clonotype was seen many times. V usage is TRBV6-2 or TRBV6-3 and J usage is TRBJ2-2, with a possible D match to TRBD2 (6 bases). Trimming cost V 6 bases and J 0 bases, with 11 bases left between them. The V gene's germline CDR1 is MNHEY and CDR2 SVGEGT. This CDR3 has 15 amino acids. DNA of the CDR3: TGTGCCAGCAGGAGGGACTCTACGAACACCGGGGAGCTGTTTTTT. Amino acid sequence: CASRRDSTNTGELFF.

This clonotype was counted many times. The chain is built from TRBV6-2 or TRBV6-3 and TRBJ2-2; 7 positions match TRBD1. This CDR3 comprises 14 residues. V lost 5 bases and J lost 5; bases outside the gene matches: 5. Germline CDR1 is MNHEY and CDR2 is SVGEGT. The chain's CDR3 is CASSRGQLTGELFF. The CDR3, as DNA: TGTGCCAGCAGTAGGGGACAGCTAACCGGGGAGCTGTTTTTT.

Written as DNA, the CDR3 is TGCAGTGCTAAGATCCCGGGACAGGGTCCGGGGGGGACCCAGTACTTC. Translating it yields CSAKIPGQGPGGTQYF. V and J are TRBV20-1 and TRBJ2-5, with 9 bases identical to TRBD1. V dropped 4 bases and J dropped 7; count of bases not matched to a gene: 16. There are 16 residues in the CDR3. From germline, CDR1 is DFQATT and CDR2 SNEGSKA (reference sequence).

This clonotype was counted ten times or more. The V gene is TRBV7-2, the J gene TRBJ2-1, with D possibly being TRBD2 (6 bases). Trimming pared 7 bases from V and 6 bases from J, leaving 22 bases between. This CDR3 is 16 amino acids long. Germline CDR1 and CDR2: SGHTA and FQGNSA. In nucleotides, the CDR3 is TGTGCCAGCACCTTTTCTCACTCAGGGACTCGCAATGAGCAGTTCTTC. Protein sequence: CASTFSHSGTRNEQFF.

This clonotype was seen repeatedly, ten times or more. This chain connects TRBV7-6 to TRBJ1-1; a possible D gene is TRBD1 (5 bases). The V and J ends lost 7 bases and 1 base respectively, with 13 bases between them. The CDR3 spans 14 residues. CDR1 is SGHVS and CDR2 is FNYEAQ in the germline V gene. CDR3 sequence (DNA): TGTGCCAGCACCCAAATGACAGCGAACACTGAAGCTTTCTTT. This translates into CASTQMTANTEAFF.

This clonotype was recorded at least ten times. J is TRBJ1-1 and V is TRBV19; D might be TRBD1 (6 bases). The length of the CDR3 is 15 residues. In germline, CDR1 is LNHDA, CDR2 SQIVND (reference sequence). Between the trimmed V and J ends, which lost 4 bases and 1 base, there was a span of 13 bases. The CDR3 DNA sequence: TGTGCCAGTAGTACCCCCCGGGACAAGAACACTGAAGCTTTCTTT. Its protein product is CASSTPRDKNTEAFF.

This chain connects TRBV29-1 to TRBJ2-3; D ambiguous. The V end was cut by 0 bases, the J end by 4 bases, with 11 bases between. Germline V CDR1 and CDR2: SQVTM, ANQGSEA. The CDR3 is made up of 14 amino acids. The CDR3 loop is CSVEDFLMPDTQYF. CDR3 coding DNA: TGCAGCGTTGAAGATTTTCTCATGCCAGATACGCAGTATTTT.

This clonotype was observed a few times. This rearrangement joins TRBV13 to TRBJ2-2; the D is unclear. V lost 2 bases and J lost 6, with 4 bases in between. The CDR3 consists of 12 residues. CDR1 PRHDT and CDR2 FYEKMQ come from the germline V gene (reference sequence). The CDR3 is CASSLQAGELFF. The CDR3 region has the DNA TGTGCCAGCAGCTTACAGGCCGGGGAGCTGTTTTTT.

This clonotype was detected ten times or more. This chain uses TRBV7-6 with TRBJ2-5, with 11 bases lining up with TRBD2. The germline V gene encodes CDR1 SGHVS and CDR2 FNYEAQ. V shed 5 bases and J 5 bases; nucleotides not matched to a gene: 4. This CDR3 has 14 amino acids. The CDR3 DNA follows: TGTGCCAGCAGCCCCGGGACTAGCGGTGAGACCCAGTACTTC. Protein: CASSPGTSGETQYF.

In this sample, this clonotype turned up many times. The rearrangement links TRBV7-2 to TRBJ1-2, with D possibly matching TRBD1 (5 bases). The germline CDR1 and CDR2 sequences are SGHTA and FQGNSA. The CDR3 sequence is 14 residues long. Trimming left V 0 bases short and J 3 bases short, with 8 bases between. The chain's CDR3 is CASSLAPTDYGYTF. For the CDR3, the DNA is TGTGCCAGCAGCTTAGCCCCGACAGACTATGGCTACACCTTC.

The chain couples TRBV28 to TRBJ1-3; tentative D call: TRBD1 (6 bases). Germline V gene lookup returns CDR1 MDHEN and CDR2 SYDVKM. This CDR3 is 16 amino acids long. The V and J ends lost 6 bases and 4 bases respectively, with 19 bases between them. Written as DNA, the CDR3 is TGTGCCAGCAGCATAGCAGGCCCGGGACAAGGAAACACCATATATTTT. Its translation: CASSIAGPGQGNTIYF. Using reference TRBV28 and TRBJ1-3 for the parts outside the CDR3, the full variable domain is DVKVTQSSRYLVKRTGEKVFLECVQDMDHENMFWYRQDPGLGLRLIYFSYDVKMKEKGDIPEGYSVSREKKERFSLILESASTNQTSMYLCASSIAGPGQGNTIYFGEGSWLTVV.

The chain recombines TRBV28 with TRBJ2-7, with D perhaps being TRBD1 or TRBD2 (6 bases each). V was clipped by 8 bases and J by 7 bases, with 12 bases between them. The CDR3 is 11 residues long. Per the germline V gene, CDR1 is MDHEN and CDR2 is SYDVKM. In DNA form, the CDR3 reads TGTGCCAGCCAAAGGGGGGTTGAGCAGTACTTC. It specifies CASQRGVEQYF.

At least ten counts were recorded for this clonotype. The V call is TRBV7-2, the J call TRBJ2-1; possible D gene TRBD1, 6 bases. Germline CDR1 and CDR2: SGHTA and FQGNSA. There are 15 residues in the CDR3. V lost 4 bases to trimming and J lost 2 bases, with 12 bases between them. The CDR3 is CASSSWGTPYNEQFF. Here the CDR3 DNA reads TGTGCCAGCAGCTCTTGGGGGACACCCTACAATGAGCAGTTCTTC.

This clonotype was found a few times. This chain uses TRBV2 with TRBJ1-4; perhaps TRBD1 as D (6 bases). Germline CDR1 SNHLY, CDR2 FYNNEI. V shed 4 bases and J shed 8 bases, with 26 bases lying between them. This CDR3 spans 18 amino acids. CDR3 loop: CASSVSRTEQGAREKLFF. In DNA form, the CDR3 reads TGTGCCAGCAGTGTTTCGCGTACTGAACAGGGAGCACGGGAAAAACTGTTTTTT.

This clonotype has a handful of counts. The chain links TRBV2 to TRBJ2-2; 12 nucleotides match TRBD2. The germline V gene has CDR1 SNHLY and CDR2 FYNNEI. The junction had 19 bases not matched to a gene; V was cut back by 6 bases and J by 5 bases. This CDR3 contains 20 residues. The CDR3, as DNA: TGTGCCAGCAGGCTAAGACTAGCGGGGGTCTCCACCCGAGGGACCGGGGAGCTGTTTTTT. Amino acid sequence: CASRLRLAGVSTRGTGELFF.